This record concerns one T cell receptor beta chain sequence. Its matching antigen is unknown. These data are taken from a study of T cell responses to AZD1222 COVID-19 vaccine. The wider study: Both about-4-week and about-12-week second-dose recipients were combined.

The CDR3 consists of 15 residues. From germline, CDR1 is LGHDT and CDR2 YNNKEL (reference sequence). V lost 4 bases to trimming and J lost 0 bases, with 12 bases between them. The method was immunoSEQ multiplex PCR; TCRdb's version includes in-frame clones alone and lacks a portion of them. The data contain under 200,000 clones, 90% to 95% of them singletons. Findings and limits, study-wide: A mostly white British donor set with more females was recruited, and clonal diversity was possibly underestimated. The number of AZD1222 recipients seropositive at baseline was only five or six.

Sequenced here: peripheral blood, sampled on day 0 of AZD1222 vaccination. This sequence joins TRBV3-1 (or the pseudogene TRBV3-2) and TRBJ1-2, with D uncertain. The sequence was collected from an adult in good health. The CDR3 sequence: CASSPVRTANYGYTF. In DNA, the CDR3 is TGTGCCAGCAGCCCTGTCCGGACCGCTAACTATGGCTACACCTTC.